A single sample gave rise to the 23 T cell receptor beta chains below, sequenced in a study of T cell clonality in common variable immunodeficiency. Libraries were prepared by immunoSEQ multiplex PCR; TCRdb keeps only in-frame clonotypes and omits some of them. In total the sample includes some 60,000 clones, none of them seen once. What was sequenced was peripheral blood mononuclear cells. Source of these receptors: a person aged 18 to 70 in good health.

To note about this clone: Sequencing ends 3 residues short of the CDR3 end; the germline J gene provides the rest. This rearrangement joins TRBV7-9 to TRBJ1-5, with D perhaps TRBD1 (5 bases). The V end was cut by 3 bases, the J end by 5 bases, with 8 bases between. CDR1 and CDR2 (germline): SEHNR, FQNEAQ (reference sequence). The CDR3 is 13 amino acids. CDR3: CASSFSGDQPQHF. CDR3 DNA (partial): TGTGCCAGCAGCTTTTCGGGGGATCAGCCC.

This clone was recorded many times. The observed sequence ends 3 residues before the CDR3 terminus, with the missing tail filled in from the germline J gene. The V and J genes are TRBV12-3 or TRBV12-4 and TRBJ2-1, with 7 bases that match TRBD2. Trimming cost V 4 bases and J 9 bases; bases outside gene matches: 12. CDR3 length equals 15 residues. The part of the CDR3 DNA that was read is TGTGCCAGCAGTTCCGCTAGCTCCGAGCGGGGTGAG. Amino acid sequence: CASSSASSERGE. From start to end, the CDR3 is CASSSASSERGEQFF.

This clone occurred many times. Here the CDR3 reads CASSPGQGAHEQYF. The CDR3 DNA, read in part, is TGTGCCAGCAGCCCGGGACAGGGGGCCCACGAG. This chain connects TRBV7-9 to TRBJ2-7; 12 nucleotides match TRBD1. The CDR3 end is not reached by the read, which stops 3 residues before it; the germline J gene fills it in. Germline V gene lookup returns CDR1 SEHNR and CDR2 FQNEAQ (reference sequence). The CDR3 is made up of 14 amino acids. V lost 5 bases, J lost 5 bases, and 4 bases stayed unmatched.

This clone was picked up many times. The DNA ends 3 residues before the CDR3 does, and the rest of the CDR3 is filled in from the germline J gene. The chain recombines TRBV12-5 with TRBJ2-1; D gene ambiguous. CDR1 and CDR2 (germline): LGHNT, FRNRAP. Trimming removed 5 bases at V and 9 bases at J, with 8 bases between. The CDR3 totals 11 residues. CDR3 bases read: TGTGCTAGTGGTCGCTCGGGTGAG. Amino acids: CASGRSGE. The full CDR3 protein is CASGRSGEQFF.

This clone was recorded many times. The CDR3 extends 3 residues past the end of the read, so its final part is completed from the germline J gene. The genes are TRBV5-1 and TRBJ2-2, with D possibly being TRBD1 (6 bases). The CDR3 extends over 14 amino acids. Trimming cost V 0 bases and J 8 bases, with 11 bases left between them. Germline values: CDR1 SGHRS, CDR2 YFSETQ. CDR3: CASSLAGAVGELFF. The covered CDR3 bases are TGCGCCAGCAGCTTGGCAGGGGCTGTTGGGGAG.

This clone came up many times. The read halts 3 residues ahead of the CDR3 end, with the missing end drawn from the germline J gene. The chain employs TRBV7-9 and TRBJ2-1, with TRBD1 matching 7 bases. The CDR3 extends over 14 amino acids. Losses at the gene ends were 4 bases for V and 3 bases for J; bases not matched to a gene: 3. Germline V CDR1 and CDR2: SEHNR, FQNEAQ (reference sequence). The sequenced CDR3 bases are TGTGCCAGCAGCTACAGGGGACACTACAATGAG. It is translated as CASSYRGHYNE. In full, the CDR3 is CASSYRGHYNEQFF.

This clone came up a few times. Sequencing ends 3 residues short of the CDR3 end; the germline J gene provides the rest. This same CDR3 is encoded by further DNA sequences in the sample. The chain couples TRBV18 to TRBJ2-2; TRBD1 might be the D (6 bases). The CDR3 is made up of 18 amino acids. Germline-derived CDR1 and CDR2 are KGHSH and LQKENI. CDR3 sequence reads: CASSPPETGLRRSGELFF. The DNA read from the CDR3 is TGTGCCAGCTCCCCCCCGGAGACAGGCCTCCGAAGGTCGGGCGAG. Full variable domain (outside the CDR3, taken from reference TRBV18 and TRBJ2-2): NAGVMQNPRHLVRRRGQEARLRCSPMKGHSHVYWYRQLPEEGLKFMVYLQKENIIDESGMPKERFSAEFPKEGPSILRIQQVVRGDSAAYFCASSPPETGLRRSGELFFGEGSRLTVL.

At least ten counts were recorded for this clone. The read halts 3 residues ahead of the CDR3 end, with the missing end drawn from the germline J gene. The chain has TRBV20-1 and TRBJ2-1; D may be TRBD1 or TRBD2 (6 bases each). The V end lost 4 bases, the J end lost 7 bases, and 20 bases lay between the germline ends. Per germline, CDR1 DFQATT and CDR2 SNEGSKA (reference sequence). The CDR3 consists of 15 residues. The CDR3 here is CSATFRRGFGNEQFF. The CDR3 bases that were read are TGCAGTGCTACCTTCCGGAGGGGGTTTGGGAATGAG.

This clone came up many times. The read finishes 3 residues shy of the CDR3 end, and the germline J gene is used to complete it. The V call is TRBV6-1, the J call TRBJ2-1, with a tentative D call TRBD2 (5 bases). This CDR3 region has 16 residues. The V gene lost 0 bases and the J gene lost 7 bases, with 16 bases spanning the gap. Germline V CDR1 and CDR2: MNHNS, SASEGT. CDR3 protein: CASSEAAGGVMNEQFF. Incomplete CDR3 DNA: TGTGCCAGCAGTGAAGCTGCGGGTGGTGTCATGAATGAG.

This clone was observed at least ten times. The read terminates 3 residues ahead of where the CDR3 ends, so the germline J gene completes it. The gene calls are TRBV9 and TRBJ1-1; TRBD1 matches 7 bases. CDR1 is SGDLS, CDR2 YYNGEE, per germline. The CDR3 consists of 14 residues. V lost 4 bases to trimming and J lost 1 base; unmatched junction nucleotides: 4. CDR3 sequence reads: CASSPWTGNTEAFF. The CDR3 DNA, read in part, is TGTGCCAGCAGCCCTTGGACAGGGAACACTGAA. The complete variable domain, with remaining parts taken from reference TRBV9 and TRBJ1-1, reads DSGVTQTPKHLITATGQRVTLRCSPRSGDLSVYWYQQSLDQGLQFLIQYYNGEERAKGNILERFSAQQFPDLHSELNLSSLELGDSALYFCASSPWTGNTEAFFGQGTRLTVV.

This clone was observed at least ten times. The CDR3 extends 3 residues past the end of the read, so its final part is completed from the germline J gene. J is TRBJ2-3 and V is TRBV7-8, with 9 nucleotides matching TRBD2. The V and J ends lost 0 bases and 1 base, in that order; junction bases with no gene match: 2. The CDR3 is 16 amino acids. Germline values: CDR1 SGHVS, CDR2 FQNEAQ. The CDR3 loop is CASSLASGSRTDTQYF. The covered CDR3 bases are TGTGCCAGCAGCTTAGCTAGCGGGAGCCGCACAGATACG.

This clone was counted many times. Read sequence stops 3 residues before the CDR3 end, and the germline J gene provides the missing end. The chain recombines TRBV28 with TRBJ2-3, with 8 positions matching TRBD2. Germline lookup yields CDR1 MDHEN and CDR2 SYDVKM. The CDR3 loop spans 16 amino acids. The trim removed 2 bases at V and 5 bases at J, leaving 9 bases unmatched. The CDR3 region is CASSLTASGFGDTQYF. CDR3 bases read: TGTGCCAGCAGTTTAACGGCTAGCGGGTTCGGAGATACG.

This clone was seen many times. The CDR3 sequence: CASSPISGANVLTF. Incomplete CDR3 DNA: TGTGCCAGCAGCCCCATTTCTGGGGCCAACGTC. The chain is built from TRBV6-2 or TRBV6-3 and TRBJ2-6; D gene uncertain. The read ends 3 residues before the CDR3 terminus; that terminus is restored from the germline J gene. Trimming took off 6 bases at V and 1 base at J, with 7 bases between the two ends. The CDR3 spans 14 residues. Germline loops: CDR1 MNHEY, CDR2 SVGEGT.

This clone has ten or more counts. The sequence runs out 3 residues before the end of the CDR3; the remainder is reconstructed from the germline J gene. The J gene is TRBJ2-7, the V gene TRBV19; no definite D call. In germline, CDR1 is LNHDA, CDR2 SQIVND (reference sequence). This CDR3 is built from 15 residues. The V end was cut by 3 bases, the J end by 4 bases, with 16 bases between. The covered CDR3 bases are TGTGCCAGTAGTATTCGTCCAGGAAAACCTTACGAG. Translation: CASSIRPGKPYE. The whole CDR3 sequence reads CASSIRPGKPYEQYF. The variable domain in full, with the rest retrieved from reference TRBV19 and TRBJ2-7, is DGGITQSPKYLFRKEGQNVTLSCEQNLNHDAMYWYRQDPGQGLRLIYYSQIVNDFQKGDIAEGYSVSREKKESFPLTVTSAQKNPTAFYLCASSIRPGKPYEQYFGPGTRLTVT.

This clone came up many times. The read comes to an end 3 residues before the CDR3 does, leaving the germline J gene to fill in the end. V usage is TRBV30 and J usage is TRBJ1-6; D unresolved. Between the trimmed V and J ends, which lost 3 bases and 7 bases, there was a span of 13 bases. CDR1 is GTSNPN and CDR2 is SVGIG in the germline V gene (reference sequence). There are 14 residues in the CDR3. The CDR3 region is CAWSEGSMNSPLHF. The DNA read from the CDR3 is TGTGCCTGGAGCGAGGGCAGTATGAATTCACCC.

At least ten counts were recorded for this clone. The CDR3 end is not reached by the read, which stops 3 residues before it; the germline J gene fills it in. The J gene is TRBJ2-1, the V gene TRBV18; 10 nucleotides match TRBD2. J lost 9 bases, V lost 3 bases, and 2 bases had no gene match. Germline-derived CDR1 and CDR2 are KGHSH and LQKENI. CDR3 length equals 13 residues. CDR3 bases read: TGTGCCAGCTCACCCCTAGCGGGAGTTGAG. This codes for CASSPLAGVE. The entire CDR3 protein reads CASSPLAGVEQFF.

This clone was picked up many times. The missing CDR3 end, 3 residues past where the read stops, is filled in from the germline J gene. The gene calls are TRBV7-2 and TRBJ2-3; TRBD2 matches at 7 bases. The CDR3 sequence is 15 residues long. Germline CDR1 is SGHTA and CDR2 is FQGNSA. Trimming at V came to 5 bases and at J to 0 bases, leaving 5 bases not matched to a gene. Partial CDR3 DNA: TGTGCCAGCAGCCCTAGCGGAGGGAGCACAGATACG. Translation: CASSPSGGSTDT. The complete CDR3 reads CASSPSGGSTDTQYF. Based on the CDR3 plus reference TRBV7-2 and TRBJ2-3, the full variable domain is GAGVSQSPSNKVTEKGKDVELRCDPISGHTALYWYRQSLGQGLEFLIYFQGNSAPDKSGLPSDRFSAERTGGSVSTLTIQRTQQEDSAVYLCASSPSGGSTDTQYFGPGTRLTVL.

The sample holds many counts of this clone. The CDR3 goes on 3 residues after the read ends, and that part is filled in from the germline J gene. The rearrangement links TRBV20-1 to TRBJ2-1; D possibly corresponds to TRBD2 (5 bases). The CDR3 spans 14 residues. Germline lookup yields CDR1 DFQATT and CDR2 SNEGSKA (reference sequence). The ends were cut back, 1 base at V and 5 bases at J, with 12 bases in the middle. CDR3 DNA, as far as it was read: TGCAGTGCTAGAGGCCACCGGCGGGACAATGAG. Translating gives CSARGHRRDNE. The full-length CDR3 reads as CSARGHRRDNEQFF.

This clone was seen more than once but under ten times. The read finishes 3 residues shy of the CDR3 end, and the germline J gene is used to complete it. The chain couples TRBV19 to TRBJ2-7; 7 nucleotides agree with TRBD1. With 8 bases clipped from V and 3 bases from J, the junction kept 13 bases outside the gene matches. The CDR3 contains 15 residues. Per the germline V gene, CDR1 is LNHDA and CDR2 is SQIVND (reference sequence). The CDR3 loop reads CASLGEDRENYEQYF. The DNA read from the CDR3 is TGTGCCAGTCTTGGAGAAGACAGGGAAAACTACGAG.

This clone was found many times. The read ends 3 residues before the CDR3 terminus; that terminus is restored from the germline J gene. The chain has TRBV9 and TRBJ2-7, with 10 positions matching TRBD2. This CDR3 spans 15 amino acids. V lost 5 bases, J lost 4 bases, and 9 bases stayed unmatched. CDR1 and CDR2 (germline): SGDLS, YYNGEE. The sequenced CDR3 bases are TGTGCCAGCAGTCTCGCAGCGGGAGGGTTTTACGAG. Translation gives CASSLAAGGFYE. The whole CDR3 reads CASSLAAGGFYEQYF.

In its sample, this clone was seen a few times. From the germline J gene comes the end of the CDR3, since the read stops 3 residues before it. This sequence joins TRBV2 and TRBJ1-6, with TRBD1 as a possible D gene (5 bases). The CDR3 has 14 residues. V shed 4 bases and J shed 8 bases, with 12 bases lying between them. Germline assignment: CDR1 SNHLY and CDR2 FYNNEI. This chain's CDR3 is CASSGEGQYSPLHF. CDR3 DNA, as far as it was read: TGTGCCAGCAGTGGAGAGGGGCAATATTCACCC.

This clone was recorded many times. The read ends 3 residues early relative to the CDR3; the germline J gene fills the gap. J is TRBJ2-1 and V is TRBV7-8, with D possibly TRBD2 on 7 matching bases. Germline CDR1 SGHVS, CDR2 FQNEAQ. The CDR3 has 18 amino acids. V was cut by 6 bases and J by 5 bases, with 26 bases left in between. Here the CDR3 reads CASSRRAGAGVMDNEQFF. The sequenced part of the CDR3 DNA is TGTGCCAGCAGTCGCCGCGCGGGGGCGGGAGTAATGGACAATGAG.

At least ten counts were recorded for this clone. The read falls 3 residues short of the CDR3 end, and the missing part is taken from the germline J gene. J is TRBJ2-2 and V is TRBV7-6; D is unresolved. The V and J ends lost 5 bases and 2 bases respectively, with 6 bases between them. The CDR3 contains 13 residues. The germline V gene has CDR1 SGHVS and CDR2 FNYEAQ. The sequenced CDR3 bases are TGTGCCAGCAGCCCAACAAACACCGGGGAG. Its protein product is CASSPTNTGE. The whole CDR3 region reads CASSPTNTGELFF.